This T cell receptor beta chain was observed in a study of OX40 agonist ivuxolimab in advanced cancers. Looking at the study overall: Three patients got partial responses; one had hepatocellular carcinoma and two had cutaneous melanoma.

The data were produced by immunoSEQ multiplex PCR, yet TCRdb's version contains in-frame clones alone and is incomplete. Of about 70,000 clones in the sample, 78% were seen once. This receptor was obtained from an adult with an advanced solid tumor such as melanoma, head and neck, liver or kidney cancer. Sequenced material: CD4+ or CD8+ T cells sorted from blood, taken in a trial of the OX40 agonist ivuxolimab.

The DNA of the CDR3 is TGTGCCAGCTCACCCGTAGGATCCCTTCTATCCGAGACCCAGTACTTC. Protein sequence: CASSPVGSLLSETQYF. This chain connects TRBV18 to TRBJ2-5; D uncertain. CDR3 length equals 16 residues. Trimming cost V 3 bases and J 5 bases, with 19 bases left between them. Germline V CDR1 and CDR2: KGHSH, LQKENI. The full variable domain, its missing parts supplied by reference TRBV18 and TRBJ2-5, is NAGVMQNPRHLVRRRGQEARLRCSPMKGHSHVYWYRQLPEEGLKFMVYLQKENIIDESGMPKERFSAEFPKEGPSILRIQQVVRGDSAAYFCASSPVGSLLSETQYFGPGTRLLVL.